Listed below are T cell receptor beta chains from one sample, sequenced in a study of cytomegalovirus exposure and HLA in healthy donors. The repertoire was sequenced with immunoSEQ multiplex PCR; TCRdb's copy has only in-frame clones and lacks some. Here the sample spans under 95,000 clones, approximately 91% being singletons. Sequenced material: PBMCs. The receptors were gathered from a man under 40 in good health and CMV-seronegative. Each CDR3 is given with its conserved first and last residue. Fields, in order: clone size, J gene, V gene, D gene, CDR3 protein, CDR3 DNA. The D gene is left open where the match is weak. Size values are once, few and many counts, or a class for expanded clones, and some rows have none.

once,TRBJ1-3,TRBV6-1,.,CASGPSPAAGNTIYF,TGTGCCAGCGGTCCAAGCCCGGCGGCTGGAAACACCATATATTTT
.,TRBJ2-1,TRBV5-1,TRBD2,CASSPERTSADNEQFF,TGCGCCAGCAGCCCGGAAAGGACTAGCGCCGACAATGAGCAGTTCTTC
once,TRBJ2-3,TRBV5-4,.,CASSLISLSTDTQYF,TGTGCCAGCAGCTTGATTAGTTTAAGCACAGATACGCAGTATTTT
few,TRBJ2-5,TRBV2,TRBD1,CASSPDRGPLGETQYF,TGTGCCAGCAGTCCGGACAGGGGGCCGCTTGGAGAGACCCAGTACTTC
.,TRBJ2-2,TRBV7-8,TRBD2,CGVGRGATTGELFF,TGTGGTGTGGGGCGGGGGGCCACCACCGGGGAGCTGTTTTTT
.,TRBJ2-3,TRBV29-1,.,CSVNTPPDTQYF,TGCAGCGTTAACACCCCCCCAGATACGCAGTATTTT
.,TRBJ1-5,TRBV4-1,.,CASSQGALSNQPQHF,TGCGCCAGCAGCCAAGGGGCGCTTAGCAATCAGCCCCAGCATTTT
.,TRBJ1-4,TRBV28,.,CASSLPLSATNEKLFF,TGTGCCAGCAGTTTACCCCTCTCGGCAACTAATGAAAAACTGTTTTTT
.,TRBJ2-3,TRBV10-1,.,CASSGIPGEDTQYF,TGCGCCAGCAGCGGGATACCAGGGGAAGATACGCAGTATTTT
.,TRBJ1-6,TRBV15,.,CATSSLISPLHF,TGTGCCACCAGCAGTTTAATATCACCCCTCCACTTT
.,TRBJ1-1,TRBV6-1,.,CASSATGWNTEAFF,TGTGCCAGCAGTGCGACAGGTTGGAACACTGAAGCTTTCTTT
many,TRBJ2-7,TRBV6-5,TRBD1,CASSYLGQGYEQYF,TGTGCCAGCAGTTACTTGGGACAGGGTTACGAGCAGTACTTC
.,TRBJ2-2,TRBV5-1,.,CASSLLATNTGELFF,TGCGCCAGCAGCTTGCTAGCAACGAACACCGGGGAGCTGTTTTTT
.,TRBJ2-2,TRBV7-9,TRBD2,CASSLGGTDGELFF,TGTGCCAGCAGCTTGGGGGGGACTGACGGGGAGCTGTTTTTT
.,TRBJ2-2,TRBV11-3,.,CASSLSGINTGELFF,TGTGCCAGCAGCCTCTCCGGGATTAACACCGGGGAGCTGTTTTTT
.,TRBJ2-1,TRBV5-1,TRBD1,CASSSAQGDEQFF,TGCGCCAGCAGCTCGGCTCAGGGGGATGAGCAGTTCTTC
once,TRBJ2-1,TRBV6-6,TRBD2,CASSYKRGGSYNEQFF,TGTGCCAGCAGTTATAAGCGGGGGGGCTCCTACAATGAGCAGTTCTTC
.,TRBJ1-1,TRBV5-1,TRBD1,CASSLTGTGLSDTEAFF,TGCGCCAGCAGCCTGACCGGGACAGGGCTTTCGGACACTGAAGCTTTCTTT
.,TRBJ1-6,TRBV18,.,CASSPGQTYNSPLHF,TGTGCCAGCTCACCCGGACAGACCTATAATTCACCCCTCCACTTT
.,TRBJ2-7,TRBV27,TRBD1,CASSLAGGGGSYEQYF,TGTGCCAGCAGTTTGGCAGGGGGCGGTGGCTCCTACGAGCAGTACTTC